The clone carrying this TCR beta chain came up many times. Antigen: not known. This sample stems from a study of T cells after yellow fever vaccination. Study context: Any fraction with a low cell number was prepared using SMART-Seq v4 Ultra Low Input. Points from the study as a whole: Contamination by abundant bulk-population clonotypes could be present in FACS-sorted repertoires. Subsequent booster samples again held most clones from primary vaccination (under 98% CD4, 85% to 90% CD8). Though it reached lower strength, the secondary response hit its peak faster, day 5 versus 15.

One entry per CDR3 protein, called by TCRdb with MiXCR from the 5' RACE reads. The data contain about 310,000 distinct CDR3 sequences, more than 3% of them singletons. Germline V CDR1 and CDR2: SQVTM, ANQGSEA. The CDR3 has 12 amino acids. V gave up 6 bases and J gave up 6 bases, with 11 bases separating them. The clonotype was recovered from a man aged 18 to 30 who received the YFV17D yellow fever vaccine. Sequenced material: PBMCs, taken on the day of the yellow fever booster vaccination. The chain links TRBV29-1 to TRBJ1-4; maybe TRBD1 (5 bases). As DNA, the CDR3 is TGCAGCGTAAGAGGGGCAGATGAAAAACTGTTTTTT. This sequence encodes CSVRGADEKLFF.